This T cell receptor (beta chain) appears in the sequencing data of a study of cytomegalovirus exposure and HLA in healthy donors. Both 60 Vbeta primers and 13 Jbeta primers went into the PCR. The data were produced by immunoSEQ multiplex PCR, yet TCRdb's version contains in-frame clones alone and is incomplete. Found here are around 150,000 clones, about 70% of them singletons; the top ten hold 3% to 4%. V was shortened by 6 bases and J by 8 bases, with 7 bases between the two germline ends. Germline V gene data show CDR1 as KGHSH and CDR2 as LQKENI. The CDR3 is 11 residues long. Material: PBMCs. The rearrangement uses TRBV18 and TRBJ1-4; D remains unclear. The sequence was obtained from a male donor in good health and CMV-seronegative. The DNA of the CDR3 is TGTGCCAGCTCGCGGGAAGAAAAACTGTTTTTT. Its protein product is CASSREEKLFF.